These T cell receptor beta chains were read from a single sample in a study of cytomegalovirus exposure and HLA in healthy donors. Data came from immunoSEQ multiplex PCR; TCRdb stores just in-frame clones and leaves some out. This table has approximately 100,000 clones, roughly 69% appearing once. Input material: PBMCs. These receptors were collected from a human donor in good health. The CDR3 runs from the conserved cysteine through the conserved F or W. The D gene is left open where the match is weak.

CDR3aa	d_gene	v_gene	j_gene
CASSSTGTGNQPQHF	-	TRBV19	TRBJ1-5
CASSRPGGSTEAFF	-	TRBV7-2	TRBJ1-1
CASSLDGDSTGYTF	-	TRBV5-1	TRBJ1-2
CASSLPPGRSSYNEQFF	-	TRBV5-4	TRBJ2-1
CASTRTVNEKLFF	-	TRBV19	TRBJ1-4
CAWSPDRIDTDTQYF	-	TRBV30	TRBJ2-3
CAIGQGWPYGYTF	TRBD1	TRBV7-8	TRBJ1-2
CASSRDNYEQYF	-	TRBV2	TRBJ2-7
CASSLQGNSPLHF	-	TRBV7-9	TRBJ1-6
CASSQYEQGADTGELFF	TRBD1	TRBV4-3	TRBJ2-2
CASSQAGGAREQYF	-	TRBV7-2	TRBJ2-7
CASSHGGQGEYGYTF	TRBD1	TRBV4-2	TRBJ1-2
CASTTGEIQPQHF	TRBD1	TRBV28	TRBJ1-5
CASSPGLDTQYF	-	TRBV5-4	TRBJ2-3
CASSFWDRVVGTEAFF	TRBD1	TRBV5-4	TRBJ1-1
CASSFRGGLYSEQFF	TRBD2	TRBV11-2	TRBJ2-1
CASSLTKRGSGGYTDTQYF	TRBD2	TRBV5-1	TRBJ2-3
CASSPGQSYEQYF	-	TRBV7-8	TRBJ2-7
CSVRRDYEQYF	-	TRBV29-1	TRBJ2-7
CASSYSEGLQYF	-	TRBV6-6	TRBJ2-4
CASSVLDSTNTGELFF	-	TRBV9	TRBJ2-2
CAWTGGANQPQHF	-	TRBV30	TRBJ1-5
CASSQGQSTDTQYF	-	TRBV4-3	TRBJ2-3
CASSPDRGLAEQYF	TRBD1	TRBV6-5	TRBJ2-7
CSVEWTGGNEQFF	TRBD1	TRBV29-1	TRBJ2-1
CASSLGLSDEAFF	-	TRBV5-1	TRBJ1-1
CASSPSAFAGYEQYF	-	TRBV7-9	TRBJ2-7
CASSLYNTGELFF	-	TRBV5-1	TRBJ2-2
CASSLNGDRVFYEQYF	TRBD1	TRBV11-2	TRBJ2-7
CASSYSLRVYNEQFF	-	TRBV6-5	TRBJ2-1
CASSFQRSSYNEQFF	-	TRBV7-2	TRBJ2-1
CASSGRQGSNSPLHF	TRBD1	TRBV6-1	TRBJ1-6
CASSRPGSGGPDTQYF	TRBD2	TRBV5-4	TRBJ2-3
CASSYAGQSSYEQYF	-	TRBV6-6	TRBJ2-7
CASFSGGAAVNEQYF	TRBD2	TRBV28	TRBJ2-7
CASSAGLAGTLREQYF	TRBD2	TRBV11-2	TRBJ2-7
CASSYYTGGVGSEEKLFF	TRBD1	TRBV5-1	TRBJ1-4
CASSLAHTGVGYGYTF	-	TRBV5-5	TRBJ1-2
CASSRGQGNSYEQYF	TRBD1	TRBV5-4	TRBJ2-7
CATSRGTGNYEQYF	TRBD1	TRBV15	TRBJ2-7
CASRVDSAGPWAFF	-	TRBV28	TRBJ1-1
CASSRNRDNAEAFF	-	TRBV27	TRBJ1-1